This T cell receptor (beta chain) was retrieved from a study of blood T cell repertoires in COVID-19. Across the whole study: Researchers got acute and convalescent COVID-19 samples from the United States, Italy and Spain. Nucleic acid was either cDNA or gDNA, and it came from T cells, B-cell-depleted T cells, or PBMCs.

V gave up 4 bases and J gave up 3 bases, with 8 bases separating them. CDR1 SGHAT and CDR2 FQDESV come from the germline V gene (reference sequence). The CDR3 runs 13 residues. In the authors' methods: It was from reference gene primer amplification that nucleated cell counts were estimated. Generated by immunoSEQ multiplex PCR, the TCRdb table keeps only in-frame clones and is missing some. That table is the source of V, J and clone size, and D and trimming were worked out from the DNA. The table records 150,000 to 200,000 clones, roughly nine tenths of them present only once. This chain joins TRBV11-1 and TRBJ2-3; D unresolved. This TCR derives from a man in his fifties or sixties with acute or convalescent COVID-19. The sequencing input was peripheral blood. The CDR3 DNA is TGTGCCAGCAGCTCCATAGAGACAGATACGCAGTATTTT. It specifies CASSSIETDTQYF.